This T cell receptor beta chain originates from a study of T cell responses to AZD1222 COVID-19 vaccine listed by TCRdb under 2021. Regarding the study in general: AZD1222 recipients whose second dose came at about 4 weeks and those whose second dose came at about 12 weeks were combined into one group, since spike-specific TCR depth and breadth did not differ between the two schedules. TCR sequencing was performed for fewer than 250 trial participants, of whom about 200 were given two doses of AZD1222 and roughly 25 were given two doses of MenACWY control vaccine. Trial participants were enrolled into age subgroups of 18-55, 56-69 and 70-plus years, which contained around 140, 26 and 57 TCR-sequenced participants, respectively.

Concerning this clone: What antigen it recognizes has not been identified. The sample holds no much larger clone one base away, and base qualities are not on file.

Based on the germline V gene, the CDR1 and CDR2 sequences are SQVTM and ANQGSEA. The CDR3 measures 15 amino acids from cysteine to phenylalanine. The sequence is cut down to CDR3 DNA, 45 bases in frame from base 1. V loses 3 bases of germline sequence and J loses 6 bases, and the interval between the two ends is 17 bases. The meaning of the sample's time point label: baseline before first vaccination. Vaccinee samples were obtained from the UK trials COV001 and COV002, which included a single-blind randomized controlled phase 2/3 trial of AZD1222 (ChAdOx1 nCoV-19) in healthy adults. Trial participant PBMC samples were collected at day 0 and day 28 after the second dose for TCRbeta chain sequencing. Overall results and qualifications from the work: Epitopes outside the regions mutated in the B.1.351 and B.1.1.7 variants were reportedly recognized by nearly half of the unique spike-specific TCRs. Only five to seven AZD1222 recipients were SARS-CoV-2 seropositive at baseline, limiting conclusions about previously exposed vaccinees. In the small 56-69-year group, the increase in depth fell short of significance, most likely because of low power. After two AZD1222 doses, both the breadth and the depth of spike-specific TCRs were significantly higher than at day 0 and than in MenACWY recipients. CD4 TCRs associated with the vaccine covered the entire spike protein, and the dominant responses were in regions 160-218 and 743-854. Because no samples from the day 14 peak response were available, repertoires could be characterized only after the peak T cell response. Participants were mostly white British and included more females than males, and it was suggested by the authors that clonal diversity may have been underestimated.

The CDR3 regions of human TCRbeta chains were analyzed by immunosequencing. As for how the authors treated the data: TCRs in the repertoires were matched against a reference library of SARS-CoV-2-specific TCRs that had been generated with the MIRA antigen-specificity platform. Breadth was defined as the fraction of unique TCRs that were SARS-CoV-2-associated. Depth was defined as the fraction of total T cells that were SARS-CoV-2-associated. Using the MIRA data, every spike-specific TCR was mapped to the spike region that the TCR reacted to and assigned to either a CD4 or a CD8 class. Log10-transformed breadth and depth values were compared by one-way ANOVA with Sidak's multiple comparisons tests. This is the immuneACCESS table as TCRdb keeps it, with only in-frame sequences that have V and J called. A part of the clones is gone; compared with another copy, unresolved V genes explain less than half, and the rest is unexplained. V, J and clone size were drawn from that table, and D and trimming were deduced from the DNA. In all, the sample holds 90,000 to 110,000 clones, and roughly nine tenths of those were seen once. The ten biggest clones cover less than 8.5% of the sample.

The V gene is TRBV29-1 and the J gene is TRBJ2-2; no D gene call is confident. The origin of this receptor is an adult in good health. The sample here was peripheral blood, taken on day 0 of AZD1222 vaccination. Here the CDR3 is given as CSVEESFSKAGELFF. The DNA sequence is as follows: TGCAGCGTTGAGGAGTCATTCTCTAAAGCCGGGGAGCTGTTTTTT.